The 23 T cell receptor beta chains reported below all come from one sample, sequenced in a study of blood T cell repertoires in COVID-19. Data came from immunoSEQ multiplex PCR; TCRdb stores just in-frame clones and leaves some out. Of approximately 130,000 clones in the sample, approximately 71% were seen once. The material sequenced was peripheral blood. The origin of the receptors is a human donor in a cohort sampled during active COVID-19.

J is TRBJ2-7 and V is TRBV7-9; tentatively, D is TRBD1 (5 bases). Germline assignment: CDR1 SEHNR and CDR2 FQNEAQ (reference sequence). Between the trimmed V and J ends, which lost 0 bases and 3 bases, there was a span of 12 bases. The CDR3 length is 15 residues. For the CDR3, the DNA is TGTGCCAGCAGCTTAGCCGGGCAGGGAAACTACGAGCAGTACTTC. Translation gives CASSLAGQGNYEQYF.

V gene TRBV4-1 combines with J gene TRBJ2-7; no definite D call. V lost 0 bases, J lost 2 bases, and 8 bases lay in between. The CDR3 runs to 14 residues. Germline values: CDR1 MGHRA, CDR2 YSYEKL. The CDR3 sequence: CASSQEIRTYEQYF. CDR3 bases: TGCGCCAGCAGCCAAGAAATCAGAACCTACGAGCAGTACTTC.

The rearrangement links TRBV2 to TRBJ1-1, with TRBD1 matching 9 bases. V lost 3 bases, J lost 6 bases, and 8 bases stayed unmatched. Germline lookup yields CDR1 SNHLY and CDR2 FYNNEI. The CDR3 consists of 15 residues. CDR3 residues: CASSDGTGWGAEAFF. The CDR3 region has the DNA TGTGCCAGCAGTGACGGGACAGGGTGGGGAGCTGAAGCTTTCTTT.

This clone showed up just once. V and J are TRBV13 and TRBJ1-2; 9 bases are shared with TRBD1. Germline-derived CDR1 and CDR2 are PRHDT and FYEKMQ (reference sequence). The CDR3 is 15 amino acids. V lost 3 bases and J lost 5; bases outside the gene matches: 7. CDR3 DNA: TGTGCCAGCAGCTTGTCGGGACAGGGTAAATATGGCTACACCTTC. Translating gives CASSLSGQGKYGYTF.

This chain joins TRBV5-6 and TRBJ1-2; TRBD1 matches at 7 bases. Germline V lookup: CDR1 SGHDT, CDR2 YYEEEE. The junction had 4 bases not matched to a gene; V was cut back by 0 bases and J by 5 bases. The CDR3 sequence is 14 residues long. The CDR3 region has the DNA TGTGCCAGCAGCTTGGGGCAGGGGGTATATGGCTACACCTTC. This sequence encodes CASSLGQGVYGYTF.

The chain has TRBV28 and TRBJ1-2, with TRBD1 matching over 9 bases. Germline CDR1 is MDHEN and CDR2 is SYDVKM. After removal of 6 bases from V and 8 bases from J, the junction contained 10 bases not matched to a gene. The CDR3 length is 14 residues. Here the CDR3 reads CASSLGQGRGGYTF. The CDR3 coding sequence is TGTGCCAGCAGCCTCGGACAGGGGCGAGGGGGCTACACCTTC.

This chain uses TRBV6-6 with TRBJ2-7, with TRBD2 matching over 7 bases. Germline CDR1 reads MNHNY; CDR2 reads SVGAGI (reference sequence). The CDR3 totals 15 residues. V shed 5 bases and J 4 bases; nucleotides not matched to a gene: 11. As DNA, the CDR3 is TGTGCCAGCAGTGCATTAGCGGGCAAGGGTTACGAGCAGTACTTC. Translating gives CASSALAGKGYEQYF.

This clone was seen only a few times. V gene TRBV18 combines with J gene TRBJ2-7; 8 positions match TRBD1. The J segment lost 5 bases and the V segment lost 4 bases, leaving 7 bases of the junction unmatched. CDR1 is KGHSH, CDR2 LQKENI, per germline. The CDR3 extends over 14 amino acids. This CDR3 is CASSLNGQGDEQYF. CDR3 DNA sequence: TGTGCCAGCTCACTGAATGGACAGGGAGACGAGCAGTACTTC.

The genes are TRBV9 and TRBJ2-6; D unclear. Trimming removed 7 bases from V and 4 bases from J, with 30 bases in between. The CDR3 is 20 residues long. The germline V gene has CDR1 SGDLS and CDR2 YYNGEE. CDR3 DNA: TGTGCCAGCCCCTCCTTATCCCCTGCACAGTCCTCTTCGGGGGCCAACGTCCTGACTTTC. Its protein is CASPSLSPAQSSSGANVLTF.

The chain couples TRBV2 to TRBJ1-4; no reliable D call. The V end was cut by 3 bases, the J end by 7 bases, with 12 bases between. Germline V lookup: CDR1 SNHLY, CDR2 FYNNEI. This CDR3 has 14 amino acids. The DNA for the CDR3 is TGTGCCAGCAGTGATTTGAATGGTAGTGAAAAACTGTTTTTT. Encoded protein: CASSDLNGSEKLFF.

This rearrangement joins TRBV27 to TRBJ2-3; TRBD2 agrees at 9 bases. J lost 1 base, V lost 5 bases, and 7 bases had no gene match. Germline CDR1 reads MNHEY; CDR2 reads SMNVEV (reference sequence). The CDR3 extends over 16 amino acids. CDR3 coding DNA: TGTGCCAGCAGTCCGAGACTAGCGGACGGCACAGATACGCAGTATTTT. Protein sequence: CASSPRLADGTDTQYF.

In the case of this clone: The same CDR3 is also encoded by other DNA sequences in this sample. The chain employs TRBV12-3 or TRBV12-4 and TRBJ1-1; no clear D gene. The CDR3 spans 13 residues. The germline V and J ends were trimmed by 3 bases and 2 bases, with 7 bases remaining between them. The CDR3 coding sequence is TGTGCCAGCAGTTTTCCAGGCAACACTGAAGCTTTCTTT. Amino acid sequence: CASSFPGNTEAFF.

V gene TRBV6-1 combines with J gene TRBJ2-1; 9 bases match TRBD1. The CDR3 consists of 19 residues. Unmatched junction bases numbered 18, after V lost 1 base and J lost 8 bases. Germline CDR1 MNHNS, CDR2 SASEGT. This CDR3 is CASSEVPGQGQRVYDEQFF. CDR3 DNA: TGTGCCAGCAGTGAAGTCCCGGGACAGGGTCAGAGGGTATACGATGAGCAGTTCTTC.

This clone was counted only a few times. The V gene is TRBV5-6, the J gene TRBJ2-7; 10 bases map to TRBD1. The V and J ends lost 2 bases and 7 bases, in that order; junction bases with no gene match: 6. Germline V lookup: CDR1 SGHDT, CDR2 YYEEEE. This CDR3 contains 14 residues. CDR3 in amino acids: CASSFKTGGLEQYF. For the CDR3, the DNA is TGTGCCAGCAGCTTTAAGACAGGGGGCTTGGAGCAGTACTTC.

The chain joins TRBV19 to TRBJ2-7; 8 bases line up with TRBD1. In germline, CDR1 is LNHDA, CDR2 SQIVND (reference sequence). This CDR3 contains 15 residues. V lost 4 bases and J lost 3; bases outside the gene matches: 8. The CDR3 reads CASSSGTGQDYEQYF. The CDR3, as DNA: TGTGCCAGTAGTAGCGGGACAGGACAGGACTACGAGCAGTACTTC.

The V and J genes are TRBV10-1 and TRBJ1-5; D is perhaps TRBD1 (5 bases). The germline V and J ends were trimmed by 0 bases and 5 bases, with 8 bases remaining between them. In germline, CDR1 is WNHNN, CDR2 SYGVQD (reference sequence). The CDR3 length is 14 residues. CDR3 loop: CASSESRVDQPQHF. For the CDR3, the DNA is TGCGCCAGCAGTGAGTCCAGGGTCGATCAGCCCCAGCATTTT.

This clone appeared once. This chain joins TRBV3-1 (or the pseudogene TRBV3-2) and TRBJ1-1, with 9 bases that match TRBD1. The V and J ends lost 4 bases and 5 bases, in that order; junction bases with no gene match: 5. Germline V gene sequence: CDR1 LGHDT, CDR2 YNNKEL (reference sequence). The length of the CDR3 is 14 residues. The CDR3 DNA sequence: TGTGCCAGCAGCCGGGGACAGGGATATACTGAAGCTTTCTTT. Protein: CASSRGQGYTEAFF.

CDR3 nucleotide sequence: TGTGCCAGCAGCTTAGCGGCGGCGGGGAGTGGTGAAGCTTTCTTT. Translating it yields CASSLAAAGSGEAFF. V usage is TRBV7-2 and J usage is TRBJ1-1; D remains ambiguous. V lost 0 bases and J lost 7, with 15 bases in between. The CDR3 is made up of 15 amino acids. Germline CDR1 reads SGHTA; CDR2 reads FQGNSA.

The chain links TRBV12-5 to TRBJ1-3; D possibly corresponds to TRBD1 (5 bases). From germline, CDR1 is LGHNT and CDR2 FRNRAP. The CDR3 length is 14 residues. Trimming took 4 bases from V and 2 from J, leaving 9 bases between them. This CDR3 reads CASGSKGTGNTIYF. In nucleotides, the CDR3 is TGTGCTAGTGGTTCGAAGGGGACTGGAAACACCATATATTTT.

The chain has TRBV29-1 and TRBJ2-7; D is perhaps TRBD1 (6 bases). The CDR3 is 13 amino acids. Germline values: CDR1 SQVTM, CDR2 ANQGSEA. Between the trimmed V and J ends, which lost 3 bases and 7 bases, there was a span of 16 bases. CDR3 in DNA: TGCAGCGTTGATTTCAGGGGAACGGGTGAGCAGTACTTC. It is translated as CSVDFRGTGEQYF.

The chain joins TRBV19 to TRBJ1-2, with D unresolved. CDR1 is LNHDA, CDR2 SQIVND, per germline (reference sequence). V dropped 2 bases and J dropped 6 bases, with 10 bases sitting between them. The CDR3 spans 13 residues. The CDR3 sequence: CASSITGQNGYTF. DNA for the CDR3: TGTGCCAGTAGTATAACTGGGCAGAATGGCTACACCTTC.

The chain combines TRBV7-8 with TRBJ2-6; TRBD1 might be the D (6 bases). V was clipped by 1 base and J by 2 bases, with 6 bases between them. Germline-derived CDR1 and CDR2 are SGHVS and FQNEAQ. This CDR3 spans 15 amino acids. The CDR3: CASSLGGPGANVLTF. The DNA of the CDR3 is TGTGCCAGCAGCTTAGGGGGGCCTGGGGCCAACGTCCTGACTTTC.

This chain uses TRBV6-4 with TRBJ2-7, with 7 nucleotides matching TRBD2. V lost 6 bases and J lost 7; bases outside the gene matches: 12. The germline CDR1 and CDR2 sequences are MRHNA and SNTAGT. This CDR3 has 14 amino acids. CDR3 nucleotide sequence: TGTGCCAGCAGCCCCTCAGGGAGGGGCGGGGAGCAGTACTTC. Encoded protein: CASSPSGRGGEQYF.